The 18 T cell receptor beta chains in this list originate from one sample, sequenced in a study of T cell responses to AZD1222 COVID-19 vaccine. Profiling relied on immunoSEQ multiplex PCR, and the TCRdb table lists in-frame clones only, not all of them. The table has 45,000 to 55,000 clones, more than 65% seen once. Source: peripheral blood, taken on day 0 of MenACWY control vaccination. The receptors originated from an adult in good health.

J is TRBJ2-7 and V is TRBV11-2; 14 bases are a match to TRBD2. The junction had 5 bases not matched to a gene; V was cut back by 3 bases and J by 4 bases. The CDR3 covers 16 residues. The germline CDR1 and CDR2 sequences are SGHAT and FQNNGV. DNA of the CDR3: TGTGCCAGCAGCTTCCGACTAGCGGGGGGGATATACGAGCAGTACGTC. The encoded protein is CASSFRLAGGIYEQYV.

The V call is TRBV20-1, the J call TRBJ1-1, with D unresolved. Per the germline V gene, CDR1 is DFQATT and CDR2 is SNEGSKA (reference sequence). V was shortened by 6 bases and J by 6 bases, with 11 bases between the two germline ends. CDR3 length equals 11 residues. CDR3: CSAYRVSEAFF. In nucleotides, the CDR3 is TGCAGTGCGTACAGAGTTTCTGAAGCTTTCTTT.

This clone was counted once. The V gene is TRBV7-2, the J gene TRBJ2-5, with no clear D. CDR1 is SGHTA and CDR2 is FQGNSA in the germline V gene. The CDR3 is 15 amino acids. V lost 5 bases, J lost 2 bases, and 15 bases lay in between. DNA of the CDR3: TGTGCCAGCAGCCCGTCCTTGGGCGCGCAAGAGACCCAGTACTTC. Amino acids: CASSPSLGAQETQYF.

The chain couples TRBV18 to TRBJ2-7; 13 bases map to TRBD2. The V gene's germline CDR1 is KGHSH and CDR2 LQKENI. With 5 bases clipped from V and 5 bases from J, the junction kept 0 bases outside the gene matches. This CDR3 spans 13 amino acids. The CDR3 spells CASSGLAGDEQYF. CDR3 nucleotide sequence: TGTGCCAGCTCAGGACTAGCGGGAGACGAGCAGTACTTC.

The CDR3 loop reads CACSGISYNEQFF. CDR3 nucleotides: TGTGCCTGCAGCGGGATCTCCTACAATGAGCAGTTCTTC. The chain recombines TRBV30 with TRBJ2-1; TRBD2 aligns across 7 bases. The CDR3 is 13 residues long. V was pared by 6 bases and J by 0 bases, with 2 bases of the junction left unmatched. Germline V lookup: CDR1 GTSNPN, CDR2 SVGIG (reference sequence).

The chain employs TRBV5-1 and TRBJ1-2, with D perhaps matching TRBD1 (5 bases). The CDR3 sequence is 15 residues long. Germline CDR1 is SGHRS and CDR2 is YFSETQ. V lost 0 bases and J 8 bases, leaving 17 bases between the germline ends. CDR3 sequence reads: CASSLAGGSASGYTF. CDR3 nucleotide sequence: TGCGCCAGCAGCTTGGCCGGGGGGTCGGCTTCCGGCTACACCTTC.

This sequence joins TRBV5-6 and TRBJ2-1, with a possible D match to TRBD1 (7 bases). V was pared by 7 bases and J by 5 bases, with 13 bases between. CDR3 size: 13 residues. Germline V gene sequence: CDR1 SGHDT, CDR2 YYEEEE. CDR3 bases: TGTGCCAGCCGACGGGGGACAGACAATGAGCAGTTCTTC. Translation: CASRRGTDNEQFF.

V usage is TRBV19 and J usage is TRBJ2-1, with 12 bases lining up with TRBD2. The germline CDR1 and CDR2 sequences are LNHDA and SQIVND (reference sequence). This CDR3 region has 17 residues. Trimming cost V 5 bases and J 8 bases; bases outside gene matches: 13. In nucleotides, the CDR3 is TGTGCCAGTAGTTACGCTAGCGGGGGGGCCTTAAGGGATGAGCAGTTCTTC. Its translation is CASSYASGGALRDEQFF.

This clone is a singleton in its sample. V is TRBV5-1 and J is TRBJ2-2; TRBD2 aligns across 10 bases. The CDR3 contains 15 residues. Trimming at V came to 2 bases and at J to 3 bases, leaving 1 base not matched to a gene. The germline V gene has CDR1 SGHRS and CDR2 YFSETQ. CDR3 in amino acids: CASSFSGRHTGELFF. The CDR3 coding sequence is TGCGCCAGCAGCTTTAGCGGGAGGCACACCGGGGAGCTGTTTTTT.

The rearrangement links TRBV7-9 to TRBJ2-7; 10 nucleotides match TRBD1. The germline CDR1 and CDR2 sequences are SEHNR and FQNEAQ (reference sequence). The CDR3 is 14 amino acids. V was pared by 4 bases and J by 5 bases, with 5 bases of the junction left unmatched. The CDR3 protein is CASSSGTGDHEQYF. In DNA form, the CDR3 reads TGTGCCAGCAGCTCTGGGACAGGGGACCACGAGCAGTACTTC.

The J gene is TRBJ1-2, the V gene TRBV30, with a tentative D call TRBD1 (5 bases). Trimming stripped 5 bases from V and 2 bases from J, with 15 bases between. CDR1 GTSNPN and CDR2 SVGIG come from the germline V gene (reference sequence). The length of the CDR3 is 14 residues. Written as DNA, the CDR3 is TGTGCCTGGTCAACATTACGGGGGAACTATGGCTACACCTTC. Translating gives CAWSTLRGNYGYTF.

The chain recombines TRBV3-1 (or the pseudogene TRBV3-2) with TRBJ1-2; D is perhaps TRBD1 (5 bases). Germline V lookup: CDR1 LGHDT, CDR2 YNNKEL (reference sequence). V shed 4 bases and J shed 3 bases, with 9 bases lying between them. This CDR3 is built from 13 residues. CDR3 sequence (DNA): TGTGCCAGCAGCCCGCAGGGAGACTATGGCTACACCTTC. It specifies CASSPQGDYGYTF.

This clone was picked up one time. The chain couples TRBV10-2 to TRBJ2-2; D uncertain. CDR1 and CDR2 from the germline V gene are WSHSY and SAAADI. CDR3 size: 14 residues. Trimming pared 0 bases from V and 5 bases from J, leaving 7 bases between. CDR3 bases: TGCGCCAGCAGTGAGTCTGAGGAAACCGGGGAGCTGTTTTTT. Translated, it gives CASSESEETGELFF.

The CDR3 nucleotides read TGTGCCAGCAGCCCAAATATACTAGCGGGAGAGGGCAATGAGCAGTTCTTC. Encoded protein: CASSPNILAGEGNEQFF. The rearrangement joins TRBV4-2 to TRBJ2-1; TRBD2 matches 11 bases. With V trimmed by 4 bases and J by 6 bases, 11 bases remained unmatched. Germline V gene sequence: CDR1 LGHNA, CDR2 YNFKEQ. The CDR3 runs 17 residues.

The CDR3 here is CASSFGLRRTDTEAFF. As DNA, the CDR3 is TGTGCCAGCAGCTTTGGGCTACGCAGGACTGACACTGAAGCTTTCTTT. The chain combines TRBV7-8 with TRBJ1-1; D is ambiguous. The V and J ends lost 3 bases and 3 bases respectively, with 17 bases between them. Germline V lookup: CDR1 SGHVS, CDR2 FQNEAQ. This CDR3 is 16 amino acids long. The complete variable domain, with remaining parts taken from reference TRBV7-8 and TRBJ1-1, reads GAGVSQSPRYKVAKRGQDVALRCDPISGHVSLFWYQQALGQGPEFLTYFQNEAQLDKSGLPSDRFFAERPEGSVSTLKIQRTQQEDSAVYLCASSFGLRRTDTEAFFGQGTRLTVV.

In DNA form, the CDR3 reads TGCGCCAGCAGCCCGGACGTCCACGAGCAGTACTTC. This translates into CASSPDVHEQYF. The chain is built from TRBV5-1 and TRBJ2-7; no firm D call. From germline, CDR1 is SGHRS and CDR2 YFSETQ. V lost 4 bases, J lost 5 bases, and 10 bases lay in between. The CDR3 consists of 12 residues.

CDR3 protein: CASSQDRGPSNYGYTF. DNA of the CDR3: TGCGCCAGCAGCCAAGACAGGGGGCCTTCTAACTATGGCTACACCTTC. This chain connects TRBV4-1 to TRBJ1-2, with TRBD1 matching over 8 bases. CDR3 length: 16 residues. Trimming cost V 0 bases and J 0 bases; bases outside gene matches: 3. The germline V gene encodes CDR1 MGHRA and CDR2 YSYEKL.

V and J are TRBV3-1 (or the pseudogene TRBV3-2) and TRBJ1-2, with D hard to call. Germline lookup yields CDR1 LGHDT and CDR2 YNNKEL (reference sequence). This CDR3 region has 13 residues. V lost 5 bases and J lost 5, with 12 bases in between. The CDR3 sequence is CASSAVGEYGYTF. The CDR3 DNA reads as TGTGCCAGCAGCGCGGTAGGAGAATATGGCTACACCTTC.